A selection of T cell receptor beta chains follows, all from one sample in a study of blood T cell repertoires in COVID-19. Measured with immunoSEQ multiplex PCR; TCRdb has only the in-frame clones, and not every one. The sample holds around 190,000 clones; approximately 90% are singletons and the top ten take 15% to 20%. Material: peripheral blood. Every receptor here comes from a man aged 45 to 65 with COVID-19, enrolled during active disease. Both conserved end residues are part of each CDR3. A D gene is named only where the DNA matches it firmly. Clone size appears in some rows only: once, few, many, or a class for an expanded clone.

V	size	J	D	CDR3	DNA
TRBV15	.	TRBJ2-7	TRBD2	CATSPRTSGGTYEQYF	TGTGCCACCAGCCCCCGGACTAGCGGGGGGACCTACGAGCAGTACTTC
TRBV27	.	TRBJ1-2	TRBD1	CASSSDLRTGQNYGYTF	TGTGCCAGCAGTTCGGATCTGAGGACAGGACAAAACTATGGCTACACCTTC
TRBV27	once	TRBJ1-2	.	CASSRSRLMGYTF	TGTGCCAGCAGTAGGAGTCGTCTTATGGGCTACACCTTC
TRBV19	.	TRBJ2-3	TRBD2	CASSMGREAQYF	TGTGCCAGTAGTATGGGTCGGGAGGCGCAGTATTTT
TRBV19	.	TRBJ1-5	.	CASSALFTGSHQPQHF	TGTGCCAGTAGTGCCCTTTTTACAGGGTCGCATCAGCCCCAGCATTTT
TRBV15	.	TRBJ2-5	TRBD1	CATSRRTGGDQETQYF	TGTGCCACCAGCAGACGGACAGGGGGAGACCAAGAGACCCAGTACTTC
TRBV5-1	.	TRBJ2-6	.	CASSLQRSGANVLTF	TGCGCCAGCAGCCTGCAGAGGTCTGGGGCCAACGTCCTGACTTTC
TRBV11-2	.	TRBJ2-3	.	CASSLSRSMDTQYF	TGTGCCAGCAGTCTATCACGTAGTATGGATACGCAGTATTTT
TRBV6-5	.	TRBJ1-2	TRBD1	CASSRDRVIYGYTF	TGTGCCAGCTCCCGCGACAGGGTTATCTATGGCTACACCTTC
TRBV28	.	TRBJ2-7	TRBD2	CASSFPSPGGGVRSYEQYF	TGTGCCAGCAGTTTTCCCTCTCCTGGCGGGGGGGTTCGCTCCTACGAGCAGTACTTC
TRBV5-1	.	TRBJ2-7	TRBD2	CASSIVAGGEQYF	TGCGCCAGCAGCATAGTAGCGGGAGGGGAGCAGTACTTC
TRBV19	.	TRBJ1-5	.	CASTHLEGGYQPQHF	TGTGCCAGTACCCACCTGGAGGGCGGGTATCAGCCCCAGCATTTT
TRBV5-4	.	TRBJ2-2	.	CASSPTTEYTGELFF	TGTGCCAGCAGCCCTACCACAGAATACACCGGGGAGCTGTTTTTT